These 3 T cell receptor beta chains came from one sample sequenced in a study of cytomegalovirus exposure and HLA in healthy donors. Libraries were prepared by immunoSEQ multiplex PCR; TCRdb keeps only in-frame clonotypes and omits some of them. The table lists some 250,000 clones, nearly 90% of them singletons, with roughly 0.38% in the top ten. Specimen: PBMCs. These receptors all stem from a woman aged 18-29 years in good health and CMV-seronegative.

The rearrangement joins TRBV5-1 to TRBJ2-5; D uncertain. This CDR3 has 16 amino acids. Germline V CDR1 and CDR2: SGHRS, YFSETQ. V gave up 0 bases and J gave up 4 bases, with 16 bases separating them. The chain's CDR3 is CASSLERILAVETQYF. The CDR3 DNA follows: TGCGCCAGCAGCTTGGAGAGAATTCTTGCGGTAGAGACCCAGTACTTC.

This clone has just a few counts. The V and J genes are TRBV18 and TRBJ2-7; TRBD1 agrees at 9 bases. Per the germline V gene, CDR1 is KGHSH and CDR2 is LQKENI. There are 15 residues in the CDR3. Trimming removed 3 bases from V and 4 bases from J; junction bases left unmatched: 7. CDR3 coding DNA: TGTGCCAGCTCACCGCAGGGGACAGGGAGGTACGAGCAGTACGTC. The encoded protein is CASSPQGTGRYEQYV.

Here the CDR3 DNA reads TGTGCTAGTGGTTTCCATAGCGGGGGTGACGTAGGAGAGCAGTTCTTC. It encodes CASGFHSGGDVGEQFF. The J gene is TRBJ2-1, the V gene TRBV12-5; 9 bases align to TRBD2. Germline V gene sequence: CDR1 LGHNT, CDR2 FRNRAP. J was trimmed by 10 bases and V by 3 bases; bases with no gene match: 13. CDR3 length: 16 amino acids.